One sample yielded the 26 T cell receptor beta chains listed below, sequenced in a study of T-cell reconstitution after alpha-beta-depleted transplantation in children. Researchers prepared the TCRbeta library using unique molecular identifiers, the study reports. Via MiXCR, TCRdb re-called the PCR reads, giving one row per CDR3 protein. The sample has approximately 500,000 distinct CDR3 sequences, approximately 30% seen once. Specimen: PBMCs, collected before TCRalphabeta/CD19-depleted stem cell transplant. The receptor set was obtained from a boy younger than two with Wiskott-Aldrich syndrome, due to receive a stem cell transplant.

This chain uses TRBV20-1 with TRBJ1-2, with 10 nucleotides matching TRBD1. J lost 5 bases, V lost 3 bases, and 3 bases had no gene match. This CDR3 spans 13 amino acids. Germline assignment: CDR1 DFQATT and CDR2 SNEGSKA (reference sequence). The CDR3 spells CSARTGGLYGYTF. The CDR3 nucleotides are TGCAGTGCTAGGACAGGGGGCTTGTATGGCTACACCTTC.

V usage is TRBV6-1 and J usage is TRBJ2-1; D is possibly TRBD1 (6 bases). The CDR3 is made up of 14 amino acids. Trimming pared 7 bases from V and 0 bases from J, leaving 10 bases between. Per germline, CDR1 MNHNS and CDR2 SASEGT. The CDR3 spells CASNTGHSYNEQFF. The CDR3 DNA is TGTGCCAGCAATACAGGGCACTCCTACAATGAGCAGTTCTTC.

The chain joins TRBV29-1 to TRBJ2-2; D remains ambiguous. This CDR3 spans 14 amino acids. Germline CDR1 SQVTM, CDR2 ANQGSEA. Trimming pared 4 bases from V and 0 bases from J, leaving 9 bases between. The CDR3: CSVAPDANTGELFF. The CDR3 bases are TGCAGCGTTGCTCCAGACGCGAACACCGGGGAGCTGTTTTTT.

The chain has TRBV5-1 and TRBJ2-7; 7 nucleotides match TRBD1. The CDR3 length is 15 residues. The ends lost 3 bases at V and 1 base at J; junction bases unmatched: 7. From germline, CDR1 is SGHRS and CDR2 YFSETQ. The CDR3 spells CASSWGQPGSYEQYF. DNA for the CDR3: TGCGCCAGCAGCTGGGGACAGCCGGGTTCCTACGAGCAGTACTTC.

This clonotype has a handful of counts. This chain joins TRBV7-8 and TRBJ2-1; TRBD1 aligns across 7 bases. CDR3 length: 13 residues. CDR1 SGHVS and CDR2 FQNEAQ come from the germline V gene. The V segment lost 6 bases and the J segment 7 bases; nucleotides outside the gene matches: 6. The CDR3: CASRKQGWNEQFF. The CDR3 coding sequence is TGTGCCAGCAGAAAACAGGGGTGGAATGAGCAGTTCTTC.

This clonotype was counted between two and nine times. V is TRBV20-1 and J is TRBJ2-1, with D possibly TRBD2 on 5 matching bases. Deletions cut 6 bases from V and 5 bases from J, with 14 bases between. Looked up from germline, CDR1 is DFQATT and CDR2 is SNEGSKA (reference sequence). This CDR3 region has 13 residues. This chain's CDR3 is CSADRGLNNEQFF. The CDR3 DNA follows: TGCAGTGCGGACCGTGGACTGAACAATGAGCAGTTCTTC.

There are a few counts of this clonotype. The chain has TRBV10-3 and TRBJ2-3; TRBD2 matches at 10 bases. Germline V gives CDR1 ENHRY, CDR2 SYGVKD. J gave up 1 base and V 6 bases, and 1 base lay outside the gene matches. This CDR3 contains 14 residues. CDR3 sequence (DNA): TGTGCCATCAGAGGACTAGCGGGCACAGATACGCAGTATTTT. Protein sequence: CAIRGLAGTDTQYF.

This clonotype turned up a few times. This chain connects TRBV2 to TRBJ1-2; D is unresolved. Trimming took off 7 bases at V and 8 bases at J, with 11 bases between the two ends. This CDR3 is 11 amino acids long. Germline lookup yields CDR1 SNHLY and CDR2 FYNNEI. The CDR3 sequence is CASTLVVGYTF. CDR3 in DNA: TGTGCCAGCACCCTCGTCGTCGGCTACACCTTC.

The V call is TRBV20-1, the J call TRBJ2-1; TRBD2 aligns across 11 bases. The J segment lost 4 bases and the V segment lost 5 bases, leaving 7 bases of the junction unmatched. CDR1 is DFQATT, CDR2 SNEGSKA, per germline (reference sequence). The CDR3 extends over 15 amino acids. For the CDR3, the DNA is TGCAGTGCTCTAGCCGGGACTAGCGGATACAATGAGCAGTTCTTC. Its translation is CSALAGTSGYNEQFF.

This clonotype turned up a few times. The V and J genes are TRBV29-1 and TRBJ2-7; 11 nucleotides agree with TRBD2. CDR1 and CDR2 (germline): SQVTM, ANQGSEA. With V trimmed by 6 bases and J by 3 bases, 7 bases remained unmatched. The CDR3 extends over 14 amino acids. CDR3 sequence reads: CSVVPTSGGYEQYF. As DNA, the CDR3 is TGCAGCGTCGTACCCACTAGCGGGGGCTACGAGCAGTACTTC.

The chain couples TRBV20-1 to TRBJ2-7; no clear D. CDR1 is DFQATT, CDR2 SNEGSKA, per germline (reference sequence). CDR3 length equals 11 residues. The CDR3 DNA sequence: TGCACCTTGTTGCTGGGCAGCGAGCAGTACTTC. It codes for CTLLLGSEQYF.

The chain recombines TRBV27 with TRBJ2-3; D gene ambiguous. V was shortened by 3 bases and J by 0 bases, with 7 bases between the two germline ends. This CDR3 region has 14 residues. Germline V CDR1 and CDR2: MNHEY, SMNVEV (reference sequence). The CDR3 spells CASSFILSTDTQYF. CDR3 sequence (DNA): TGTGCCAGCAGTTTTATTCTTAGCACAGATACGCAGTATTTT.

This clonotype was seen a handful of times. The rearrangement joins TRBV6-5 to TRBJ2-7; no definite D call. Germline CDR1 and CDR2: MNHEY and SVGAGI. The CDR3 sequence is 14 residues long. Trimming removed 2 bases from V and 4 bases from J, with 12 bases in between. The CDR3 spells CASSYARDGYEQYF. DNA for the CDR3: TGTGCCAGCAGTTACGCGCGTGATGGGTACGAGCAGTACTTC.

The chain recombines TRBV12-3 or TRBV12-4 with TRBJ1-1; D unclear. CDR3 size: 13 residues. The V end lost 8 bases, the J end lost 11 bases, and 21 bases lay between the germline ends. CDR3 amino acids: CASGLIPGISAFF. The CDR3 DNA sequence: TGTGCCAGCGGCCTAATCCCCGGGATCTCGGCTTTCTTT.

This clonotype was recorded a few times. The chain recombines TRBV5-6 with TRBJ1-5; possible D gene TRBD1, 5 bases. The CDR3 sequence is 15 residues long. The germline gives CDR1 SGHDT, CDR2 YYEEEE. With 2 bases removed from V and 0 bases from J, the gap between germline ends came to 9 bases. CDR3 DNA sequence: TGTGCCAGCAGCTTACAAGGGGTTAGCAATCAGCCCCAGCATTTT. Its protein product is CASSLQGVSNQPQHF.

This clonotype has a handful of counts. J is TRBJ2-7 and V is TRBV5-1; 8 nucleotides align to TRBD1. With 3 bases clipped from V and 0 bases from J, the junction kept 5 bases outside the gene matches. Germline V gene data show CDR1 as SGHRS and CDR2 as YFSETQ. The CDR3 is 15 amino acids. Here the CDR3 reads CASSWGTGYSYEQYF. The CDR3 DNA sequence: TGCGCCAGCAGCTGGGGGACAGGCTACTCCTACGAGCAGTACTTC.

J is TRBJ1-2 and V is TRBV6-1, with D unresolved. Germline assignment: CDR1 MNHNS and CDR2 SASEGT. Trimming pared 2 bases from V and 0 bases from J, leaving 7 bases between. The CDR3 is 14 amino acids. The CDR3 loop reads CASSEQETNYGYTF. For the CDR3, the DNA is TGTGCCAGCAGTGAACAGGAAACTAACTATGGCTACACCTTC.

A word on this clonotype: A read error may account for a junction end that differs from germline. The rearrangement joins TRBV12-3 or TRBV12-4 to TRBJ2-2; TRBD1 is a possible D gene (5 bases). The CDR3 consists of 14 residues. DNA for the CDR3: TGTGCCAGTCAAATGGGGCAGAACTCCGGGGAGCTGTTTTTT. It specifies CASQMGQNSGELFF.

V usage is TRBV15 and J usage is TRBJ2-1; maybe TRBD2 (6 bases). Germline V CDR1 and CDR2: LNHNV, YYDKDF (reference sequence). This CDR3 is 15 amino acids long. Trimming cost V 4 bases and J 8 bases, with 18 bases left between them. CDR3 coding DNA: TGTGCCACCAGCATAGCGGCAACGAGGAGCGATGAGCAGTTCTTC. Protein: CATSIAATRSDEQFF.

This chain joins TRBV12-3 or TRBV12-4 and TRBJ2-5; TRBD2 matches at 8 bases. The CDR3 length is 17 residues. Trimming at V came to 3 bases and at J to 3 bases, leaving 12 bases not matched to a gene. CDR3 in amino acids: CASSFGGRPSHEETQYF. CDR3 sequence (DNA): TGTGCCAGCAGTTTTGGCGGGAGGCCCTCCCATGAAGAGACCCAGTACTTC.

The CDR3 nucleotides are TGTGCCAGCAGCTTCGAGGGAGTGGCAGATACGCAGTATTTT. It codes for CASSFEGVADTQYF. The V gene is TRBV11-1, the J gene TRBJ2-3, with D tentatively TRBD2 (5 bases). V gave up 3 bases and J gave up 4 bases, with 11 bases separating them. This CDR3 is built from 14 residues. The germline CDR1 and CDR2 sequences are SGHAT and FQDESV (reference sequence).

This clonotype was observed a few times. The V call is TRBV19, the J call TRBJ2-7, with TRBD2 matching 7 bases. Germline V gives CDR1 LNHDA, CDR2 SQIVND (reference sequence). V lost 2 bases to trimming and J lost 4 bases; unmatched junction nucleotides: 5. This CDR3 spans 14 amino acids. For the CDR3, the DNA is TGTGCCAGTAGTATAAGCGGGACCTCTTACGAGCAGTACTTC. Amino acids: CASSISGTSYEQYF.

This clonotype was seen only a few times. The genes are TRBV27 and TRBJ2-5; 9 positions match TRBD1. The CDR3 consists of 15 residues. Germline CDR1 and CDR2: MNHEY and SMNVEV (reference sequence). V was clipped by 4 bases and J by 5 bases; unmatched bases: 8. CDR3 nucleotides: TGTGCCAGCAGTTCCCCGGGACAGGGAGAGGAGACCCAGTACTTC. This sequence encodes CASSSPGQGEETQYF.

This clonotype was counted only a few times. V usage is TRBV20-1 and J usage is TRBJ2-3; D unclear. Germline assignment: CDR1 DFQATT and CDR2 SNEGSKA (reference sequence). The CDR3 is 12 amino acids. V gave up 5 bases and J gave up 5 bases, with 11 bases separating them. CDR3 bases: TGCAGTGCTTCAGACGTAGAAGATACGCAGTATTTT. This encodes CSASDVEDTQYF.

The CDR3 sequence is CASSLHRERGELFF. Here the CDR3 DNA reads TGCGCCAGCAGCTTGCACAGGGAACGAGGGGAGCTGTTTTTT. The chain employs TRBV5-1 and TRBJ2-2, with a possible D match to TRBD1 (6 bases). Germline assignment: CDR1 SGHRS and CDR2 YFSETQ. The CDR3 loop spans 14 amino acids. The V and J ends lost 1 base and 8 bases respectively, with 12 bases between them.

The rearrangement joins TRBV4-2 to TRBJ2-2, with no clear D. V was clipped by 10 bases and J by 7 bases, with 19 bases between them. This CDR3 is 14 amino acids long. CDR1 and CDR2 from the germline V gene are LGHNA and YNFKEQ. DNA for the CDR3: TGTGCCATGGGCCCCGTGGCCCTCTGCGGGGAGCTGTTTTTT. It translates to CAMGPVALCGELFF.